Sequencing of this T cell receptor beta chain was carried out in a study of CD8+CD57+ T cells in acquired aplastic anemia listed by TCRdb under 2018. Broadly, across the study: A mean of roughly 2.9 ug of DNA, ranging from roughly 0.18 to 30 ug, was extracted from sorted CD4+ and CD8+ cells. CD8+CD57+ expansion was defined as frequency above the mean frequency observed in healthy subjects. General study outcomes and caveats: Twenty-nine CD8+ CDR3 sequences were shared between patients and controls but appeared highly expressed in patients and within their immunodominant clones. Between patients and healthy controls, no significant difference in CD8+ Simpson's diversity was found (P=0.060).

Concerning this clonotype: Its antigen is unknown. No per-base quality is available; no much larger clone lies one base away.

Genomic DNA was used as template for profiling of TCR beta VDJ combinations and CDR3 sequences. An Illumina HiSeq 2000 was the platform used for TCR repertoire sequencing. The original methods were these. Repertoire assessment relied on Simpson's diversity index, CDR3 size and DJ length profiles, and TRBV/TRBJ rearrangement plots. The most abundant DNA sequence in the deep sequencing data was defined as the immunodominant clone. CDR3 amino acid sequences were screened for sharing across subjects and compared with published repertoires and the VDJdb database. TCRdb trimmed the raw reads at Q25, called clones with MiXCR and kept productive beta chains. A single entry per CDR3 protein holds the most common genes and DNA from its merged rows. The V and J calls follow TCRdb's processing rather than the paper's. This sample gives approximately 260,000 distinct CDR3 sequences in total; roughly 82% of them show up just once. 35% to 50% of the sample is held by the ten biggest clonotypes.

From a lookup of the germline V gene, CDR1 and CDR2 are SGHTA and FQGTGA. From cysteine to phenylalanine, the CDR3 is 16 amino acids long. Only the CDR3 portion is preserved as DNA: 48 bases, with reading frame beginning at the first base. V was cut back by 8 bases and J by 9 bases, leaving a gap of 28 bases between them. Flow cytometry had shown CD8+CD57+ cell expansion in the patients selected for sequencing. Every patient had severe acquired aplastic anemia, diagnosed using the International Study of Aplastic Anemia and Agranulocytosis and Camitta criteria. Patients had received no therapy at the time of blood sampling. In the study, sorted CD4+ and CD8+ blood T cells from patients with severe aplastic anemia and from healthy subjects underwent deep sequencing of TCR repertoires. In the USA, patient enrollment took place under clinicaltrials.gov protocols 00001620, 01623167, 00001397, 00071045, 00081523 and 00961064. Ficoll-Paque density gradient centrifugation was used to isolate peripheral blood mononuclear cells. Before DNA was extracted, CD4+ and CD8+ T cells were sorted using either FACS or magnetic beads.

This TCR derives from a human donor with aplastic anemia. Rearrangement joined TRBV7-3 to TRBJ1-2, with TRBD1 perhaps the D gene, on 6 matching bases. Sample: sorted CD4+, CD8+, or CD8+CD57+ T cells (not recorded which) from PBMCs. The sequenced DNA is TGTGCCAGCTGCAGACAGGCCAACGGGGTCGTATACTGCTACACCTTC. This gives the protein CASCRQANGVVYCYTF.